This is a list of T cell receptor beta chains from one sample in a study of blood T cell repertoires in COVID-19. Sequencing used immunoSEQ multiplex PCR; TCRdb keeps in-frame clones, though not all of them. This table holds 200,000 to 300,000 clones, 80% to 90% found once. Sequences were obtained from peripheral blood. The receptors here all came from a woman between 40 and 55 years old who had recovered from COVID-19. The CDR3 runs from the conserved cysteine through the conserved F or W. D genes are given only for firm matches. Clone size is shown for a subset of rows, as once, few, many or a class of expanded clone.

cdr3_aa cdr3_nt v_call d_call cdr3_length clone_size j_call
CASSPRLAGGYNEQFF TGCGCCAGCAGCCCAAGACTAGCGGGGGGTTACAATGAGCAGTTCTTC TRBV5-1 TRBD2 16 NA TRBJ2-1
CASSLAGSGDLNTGELFF TGTGCCAGCAGCTTAGCCGGCAGCGGGGACCTGAACACCGGGGAGCTGTTTTTT TRBV7-6 TRBD2 18 NA TRBJ2-2
CASSLVLTDQETQYF TGCGCCAGCAGCTTGGTGCTAACAGACCAAGAGACCCAGTACTTC TRBV5-1 NA 15 NA TRBJ2-5
CASSLGRNYGYTF TGTGCCAGCAGTTTAGGGCGGAACTATGGCTACACCTTC TRBV12-3/TRBV12-4 NA 13 NA TRBJ1-2
CASMTPKERQTPQETQYF TGTGCCAGCATGACCCCCAAGGAGCGGCAGACGCCCCAAGAGACCCAGTACTTC TRBV6-4 NA 18 once TRBJ2-5
CASSQDLAGTYEQYF TGTGCCAGCAGCCAAGATTTGGCAGGTACCTACGAGCAGTACTTC TRBV4-2 NA 15 NA TRBJ2-7
CASRTTGVTEAFF TGTGCCAGCAGGACGACAGGGGTCACTGAAGCTTTCTTT TRBV6-5 TRBD1 13 NA TRBJ1-1
CASSGYLGGGGQPQHF TGTGCCAGTAGTGGATACCTCGGCGGCGGGGGTCAGCCCCAGCATTTT TRBV19 NA 16 once TRBJ1-5
CSVDGWPGGVETQYF TGCAGCGTTGATGGGTGGCCAGGGGGCGTAGAGACCCAGTACTTC TRBV29-1 TRBD1 15 NA TRBJ2-5
CAWSTGTGRAFF TGTGCCTGGAGTACGGGGACAGGGAGAGCTTTCTTT TRBV30 TRBD1 12 NA TRBJ1-1
CASSLRGHLYQETQYF TGTGCCAGCAGCTTGCGAGGGCACCTGTACCAAGAGACCCAGTACTTC TRBV5-6 NA 16 NA TRBJ2-5
CASFLWGDGAFF TGTGCCAGCTTTTTATGGGGGGACGGAGCTTTCTTT TRBV5-4 NA 12 NA TRBJ1-1
CASSAGGSLYQETQYF TGTGCCAGCAGCGCGGGGGGGAGCCTATACCAAGAGACCCAGTACTTC TRBV9 TRBD2 16 NA TRBJ2-5
CASSPPGHLSGANVLTF TGTGCCAGCTCACCACCGGGACACCTCTCTGGGGCCAACGTCCTGACTTTC TRBV18 NA 17 NA TRBJ2-6
CASSGDRPGLAIYNEQFF TGTGCCAGCAGCGGGGACAGACCGGGACTAGCGATATACAATGAGCAGTTCTTC TRBV5-6 TRBD2 18 once TRBJ2-1
CASSSRTGGYEQYF TGTGCCAGCAGTTCTAGGACAGGGGGTTACGAGCAGTACTTC TRBV27 TRBD1 14 NA TRBJ2-7
CASSGDTRSDTQYF TGTGCCAGCAGTGGGGATACTAGGTCAGATACGCAGTATTTT TRBV2 NA 14 NA TRBJ2-3
CASSDPKGQGHTEAFF TGCGCCAGCAGCGATCCAAAGGGACAGGGTCACACTGAAGCTTTCTTT TRBV5-1 TRBD1 16 NA TRBJ1-1
CASSLAAGGYSYEQYF TGTGCCAGCAGCTTAGCGGCAGGGGGCTATTCCTACGAGCAGTACTTC TRBV7-2 TRBD1 16 NA TRBJ2-7
CASSLTTGGQPQHF TGTGCCAGCAGCTTAACTACAGGCGGCCAGCCCCAGCATTTT TRBV7-2 NA 14 few TRBJ1-5
CASSSSGWRADYGYTF TGTGCCAGCAGCTCCTCGGGATGGAGGGCGGACTATGGCTACACCTTC TRBV9 NA 16 NA TRBJ1-2
CASSLYGGQSNEKLFF TGTGCCAGCAGCTTGTACGGGGGACAGTCTAATGAAAAACTGTTTTTT TRBV5-6 TRBD1 16 NA TRBJ1-4
CASSFNRGPETQYF TGCGCCAGCAGCTTTAACAGGGGGCCGGAGACCCAGTACTTC TRBV5-1 TRBD1 14 few TRBJ2-5
CASSLLQDPYGYTF TGTGCCAGCAGCTTACTACAGGACCCTTATGGCTACACCTTC TRBV7-9 NA 14 NA TRBJ1-2